This T cell receptor beta chain is drawn from a study of prognosis after radiotherapy for stage I lung cancer. Broader study findings: Lower post-radiation Shannon entropy was seen in patients who went on to develop distant metastases.

Points on this clonotype: Its antigen is still unknown. Given the absence of the conserved phenylalanine or tryptophan at the CDR3 end, a read error is likely.

Multiplex PCR in two rounds served to amplify TCR beta CDR3 from genomic DNA. First-round PCR, the initial amplification, used primers specific to each TRBV and TRBJ gene. One entry per CDR3 protein, called by TCRdb with MiXCR from the multiplex PCR reads. The sample records 15,000 to 20,000 distinct CDR3 sequences, 50% being singletons. Germline lookup yields CDR1 DFQATT and CDR2 SNEGSKA (reference sequence). Germline trimming cut 2 bases from V and 2 bases from J; bases unmatched to any gene: 12. The CDR3 sequence is 19 residues long. The receptor was derived from a donor of 50 years or more with non-small cell lung cancer. Specimen: PBMCs, collected before or after stereotactic body radiation therapy (not recorded which). This chain uses TRBV20-1 with TRBJ2-7, with 16 bases lining up with TRBD2. CDR3: CSARTLAGTSGRGPYEQYS. CDR3 DNA: TGCAGTGCTAGAACTCTCGCCGGGACTAGCGGGAGGGGCCCCTACGAGCAGTACTCC.